This entry lists 29 T cell receptor beta chains sequenced from one sample in a study of monozygotic twins with cystic fibrosis. TCRdb's table, derived via immunoSEQ multiplex PCR, lists solely in-frame clones and lacks some. This sample has roughly 9,400 clones, with about 98% found just once. Sequencing was carried out using blood. The receptors here all came from a girl aged 2-10 years with cystic fibrosis.

This chain joins TRBV25-1 and TRBJ1-1, with D perhaps TRBD1 (5 bases). Per the germline V gene, CDR1 is MGHDK and CDR2 is SYGVNS. Deletions cut 5 bases from V and 4 bases from J, with 14 bases between. The CDR3 runs to 14 residues. CDR3 protein: CASSNLGLATEAFF. CDR3 nucleotide sequence: TGTGCCAGCAGTAACCTGGGGCTTGCCACTGAAGCTTTCTTT.

The rearrangement links TRBV7-9 to TRBJ2-2; no clear D gene. Looked up from germline, CDR1 is SEHNR and CDR2 is FQNEAQ (reference sequence). V was cut by 5 bases and J by 1 base, with 11 bases left in between. The CDR3 length is 15 residues. The CDR3 loop reads CASSLGQVNTGELFF. The CDR3 nucleotides are TGTGCCAGCAGCCTCGGGCAGGTGAACACCGGGGAGCTGTTTTTT.

The genes are TRBV9 and TRBJ2-1; 7 nucleotides align to TRBD2. CDR3 length: 14 residues. V was pared by 3 bases and J by 7 bases, with 7 bases of the junction left unmatched. CDR1 SGDLS and CDR2 YYNGEE come from the germline V gene. The CDR3 reads CASSAGLDNNEQFF. CDR3 nucleotides: TGTGCCAGCAGCGCTGGACTAGATAATAATGAGCAGTTCTTC.

The chain joins TRBV27 to TRBJ1-1, with D maybe TRBD1 (5 bases). The CDR3 is 12 residues long. With 3 bases removed from V and 7 bases from J, the gap between germline ends came to 9 bases. The germline V gene has CDR1 MNHEY and CDR2 SMNVEV (reference sequence). This CDR3 is CASSFWGGEAFF. CDR3 coding DNA: TGTGCCAGCAGTTTCTGGGGCGGTGAAGCTTTCTTT.

This chain joins TRBV5-1 and TRBJ2-7; 7 nucleotides match TRBD1. V shed 4 bases, J shed 3 bases, and the junction held 7 bases outside the gene matches. Germline CDR1 and CDR2: SGHRS and YFSETQ. CDR3 length equals 14 residues. CDR3 in DNA: TGCGCCAGCAGCCTCCGGGACAGCGACTACGAGCAGTACTTC. This sequence encodes CASSLRDSDYEQYF.

The J gene is TRBJ1-4, the V gene TRBV4-2; perhaps TRBD1 as D (5 bases). The germline V gene encodes CDR1 LGHNA and CDR2 YNFKEQ. The V gene lost 1 base and the J gene lost 5 bases, with 14 bases spanning the gap. CDR3 length equals 16 residues. CDR3 loop: CASSQGSDSANEKLFF. The CDR3 DNA follows: TGTGCCAGCAGCCAAGGTAGCGACAGCGCAAATGAAAAACTGTTTTTT.

The chain recombines TRBV27 with TRBJ1-5; D is undetermined. V lost 5 bases and J 6 bases, leaving 8 bases between the germline ends. The CDR3 length is 12 residues. CDR1 is MNHEY, CDR2 SMNVEV, per germline (reference sequence). As DNA, the CDR3 is TGTGCCAGCAGTACAGAGGGTCAGCCCCAGCATTTT. Translated: CASSTEGQPQHF.

The V gene is TRBV29-1, the J gene TRBJ1-1, with D perhaps TRBD1 (6 bases). In germline, CDR1 is SQVTM, CDR2 ANQGSEA. With 6 bases removed from V and 4 bases from J, the gap between germline ends came to 12 bases. The CDR3 is 12 residues long. DNA for the CDR3: TGCAGCGTGAGGGCAGGGGTCACTGAAGCTTTCTTT. This encodes CSVRAGVTEAFF. Together with reference TRBV29-1 and TRBJ1-1, the CDR3 gives the full variable domain: SAVISQKPSRDICQRGTSLTIQCQVDSQVTMMFWYRQQPGQSLTLIATANQGSEATYESGFVIDKFPISRPNLTFSTLTVSNMSPEDSSIYLCSVRAGVTEAFFGQGTRLTVV.

The rearrangement uses TRBV19 and TRBJ2-2; 9 bases are a match to TRBD2. This CDR3 has 16 amino acids. The J segment lost 4 bases and the V segment lost 6 bases, leaving 9 bases of the junction unmatched. Per germline, CDR1 LNHDA and CDR2 SQIVND (reference sequence). The CDR3 sequence: CASRRLAERLTGELFF. The CDR3 nucleotides read TGTGCCAGTAGACGACTAGCGGAAAGACTCACCGGGGAGCTGTTTTTT. The full variable domain, its missing parts supplied by reference TRBV19 and TRBJ2-2, is DGGITQSPKYLFRKEGQNVTLSCEQNLNHDAMYWYRQDPGQGLRLIYYSQIVNDFQKGDIAEGYSVSREKKESFPLTVTSAQKNPTAFYLCASRRLAERLTGELFFGEGSRLTVL.

The chain combines TRBV6-5 with TRBJ1-1; possible D gene TRBD1, 5 bases. Per the germline V gene, CDR1 is MNHEY and CDR2 is SVGAGI. Trimming shortened V by 8 bases and J by 5 bases, and 21 bases separated the two germline ends. The CDR3 length is 15 residues. CDR3 amino acids: CASQPKWGSWTEAFF. The CDR3 region has the DNA TGTGCCAGCCAGCCCAAGTGGGGGAGCTGGACTGAAGCTTTCTTT.

The rearrangement joins TRBV19 to TRBJ2-3; TRBD2 agrees at 9 bases. The CDR3 sequence is 17 residues long. V lost 2 bases to trimming and J lost 4 bases; unmatched junction nucleotides: 10. Germline CDR1 is LNHDA and CDR2 is SQIVND (reference sequence). CDR3 residues: CASSINLISSGADTQYF. The CDR3 DNA sequence: TGTGCCAGTAGTATAAACCTAATTTCTAGCGGGGCAGATACGCAGTATTTT.

This clone has a single count. The V and J genes are TRBV10-3 and TRBJ2-7, with D possibly TRBD1 on 6 matching bases. The V end lost 8 bases, the J end lost 0 bases, and 11 bases lay between the germline ends. CDR1 ENHRY and CDR2 SYGVKD come from the germline V gene. The CDR3 runs 13 residues. The CDR3 sequence is CAIRQDPSYEQYF. DNA of the CDR3: TGTGCCATCCGACAGGATCCCTCCTACGAGCAGTACTTC.

The V gene is TRBV27, the J gene TRBJ2-1; TRBD2 might be the D (5 bases). The ends were cut back, 6 bases at V and 3 bases at J, with 12 bases in the middle. CDR1 is MNHEY, CDR2 SMNVEV, per germline (reference sequence). CDR3 length equals 14 residues. The CDR3 DNA reads TGTGCCAGCAGCCTCCGGGGAATCTACAATGAGCAGTTCTTC. Translating gives CASSLRGIYNEQFF.

The chain uses TRBV4-3 and TRBJ2-7, with TRBD1 identical over 9 bases. Germline-derived CDR1 and CDR2 are LGHNA and YSLEER. V dropped 5 bases and J dropped 1; count of bases not matched to a gene: 6. The length of the CDR3 is 15 residues. This CDR3 is CASSSRTGDSYEQYF. The CDR3 DNA is TGCGCCAGCAGCTCCCGGACAGGGGATTCCTACGAGCAGTACTTC.

V and J are TRBV6-1 and TRBJ2-7; maybe TRBD2 (6 bases). The germline V gene encodes CDR1 MNHNS and CDR2 SASEGT. V was shortened by 7 bases and J by 0 bases, with 10 bases between the two germline ends. This CDR3 spans 13 amino acids. CDR3 amino acids: CASTGGSSYEQYF. CDR3 coding DNA: TGTGCCAGCACTGGGGGGAGCTCCTACGAGCAGTACTTC.

The rearrangement uses TRBV5-1 and TRBJ2-1; 8 bases match TRBD2. The CDR3 is 17 residues long. V lost 0 bases and J lost 7; bases outside the gene matches: 12. From germline, CDR1 is SGHRS and CDR2 YFSETQ. CDR3 sequence: CASSLAASGLTGNEQFF. CDR3 coding DNA: TGCGCCAGCAGCTTGGCGGCTAGCGGGCTAACTGGGAATGAGCAGTTCTTC.

The chain combines TRBV28 with TRBJ1-1; no clear D. V lost 5 bases and J 5 bases, leaving 9 bases between the germline ends. From germline, CDR1 is MDHEN and CDR2 SYDVKM. CDR3 length: 12 amino acids. The CDR3 here is CASSVLGTEAFF. In DNA, the CDR3 is TGTGCCAGCAGTGTACTTGGGACTGAAGCTTTCTTT.

This chain links TRBV29-1 with TRBJ2-3, with a weak D call TRBD2 (6 bases). Looked up from germline, CDR1 is SQVTM and CDR2 is ANQGSEA. CDR3 length: 14 amino acids. With 6 bases removed from V and 1 base from J, the gap between germline ends came to 14 bases. Here the CDR3 reads CSVLGGRGTDTQYF. For the CDR3, the DNA is TGCAGCGTCCTAGGAGGGCGAGGCACAGATACGCAGTATTTT.

The chain uses TRBV6-5 and TRBJ1-5; the match to TRBD1 covers 9 bases. Losses at the gene ends were 10 bases for V and 4 bases for J; bases not matched to a gene: 5. CDR1 is MNHEY and CDR2 is SVGAGI in the germline V gene. The CDR3 length is 13 residues. The CDR3 is CATSTGGNQPQHF. CDR3 nucleotides: TGTGCCACTTCGACAGGGGGAAATCAGCCCCAGCATTTT.

This clone came up once. This chain joins TRBV30 and TRBJ2-1; 12 nucleotides line up with TRBD2. Germline V lookup: CDR1 GTSNPN, CDR2 SVGIG (reference sequence). Trimming cost V 8 bases and J 8 bases; bases outside gene matches: 16. The CDR3 spans 16 residues. The CDR3 reads CAMEGVTSGSWDEQFF. The CDR3 DNA reads TGTGCCATGGAAGGTGTGACTAGCGGGAGTTGGGATGAGCAGTTCTTC. Full variable domain (remainder filled in from reference TRBV30 and TRBJ2-1): SQTIHQWPATLVQPVGSPLSLECTVEGTSNPNLYWYRQAAGRGLQLLFYSVGIGQISSEVPQNLSASRPQDRQFILSSKKLLLSDSGFYLCAMEGVTSGSWDEQFFGPGTRLTVL.

The chain uses TRBV7-3 and TRBJ1-1; D is perhaps TRBD1 (6 bases). This CDR3 spans 13 amino acids. Germline V CDR1 and CDR2: SGHTA, FQGTGA. With 3 bases removed from V and 5 bases from J, the gap between germline ends came to 10 bases. The CDR3 bases are TGTGCCAGCAGCTTGTACAGGGATACTGAAGCTTTCTTT. Its protein product is CASSLYRDTEAFF. The entire variable domain, with the rest obtained from reference TRBV7-3 and TRBJ1-1, is as follows: GAGVSQTPSNKVTEKGKYVELRCDPISGHTALYWYRQSLGQGPEFLIYFQGTGAADDSGLPNDRFFAVRPEGSVSTLKIQRTERGDSAVYLCASSLYRDTEAFFGQGTRLTVV.

The genes are TRBV28 and TRBJ2-1; the match to TRBD2 covers 13 bases. From germline, CDR1 is MDHEN and CDR2 SYDVKM. With 5 bases clipped from V and 16 bases from J, the junction kept 20 bases outside the gene matches. This CDR3 contains 17 residues. The CDR3 loop is CASSLSGLAGEGLWAFF. As DNA, the CDR3 is TGTGCCAGCAGTCTCTCCGGACTAGCGGGAGAGGGCCTTTGGGCTTTCTTC.

The rearrangement uses TRBV7-9 and TRBJ2-1; D not resolved. CDR1 and CDR2 from the germline V gene are SEHNR and FQNEAQ (reference sequence). This CDR3 spans 13 amino acids. V was trimmed by 5 bases and J by 8 bases, leaving 13 bases between them. The CDR3 sequence is CASSRVTRYEQFF. The CDR3 DNA reads as TGTGCCAGCAGCCGAGTAACGAGGTATGAGCAGTTCTTC.

This clone has just one count. V gene TRBV4-3 combines with J gene TRBJ2-7; 12 bases match TRBD2. Germline V gene sequence: CDR1 LGHNA, CDR2 YSLEER. The trim removed 4 bases at V and 4 bases at J, leaving 14 bases unmatched. The CDR3 has 18 residues. The CDR3 loop reads CASSPATSGSSFLYEQYF. The CDR3 bases are TGCGCCAGCAGCCCGGCGACTAGCGGGAGTAGTTTCTTATACGAGCAGTACTTC.

The rearrangement links TRBV19 to TRBJ2-5, with 13 bases fitting TRBD2. Looked up from germline, CDR1 is LNHDA and CDR2 is SQIVND (reference sequence). J lost 6 bases, V lost 5 bases, and 12 bases had no gene match. The CDR3 is made up of 17 amino acids. CDR3 protein: CASSHDTSGRAEKTQYF. The CDR3 bases are TGTGCCAGTAGTCATGATACTAGCGGGAGGGCCGAGAAGACCCAGTACTTC.

This sequence joins TRBV6-1 and TRBJ2-1; D is undetermined. This CDR3 is 16 amino acids long. CDR1 is MNHNS and CDR2 is SASEGT in the germline V gene. Trimming cost V 3 bases and J 0 bases, with 12 bases left between them. The DNA for the CDR3 is TGTGCCAGCAGTGATAAGGGCGGAAGCTCCTACAATGAGCAGTTCTTC. This gives the protein CASSDKGGSSYNEQFF.

This sequence joins TRBV6-5 and TRBJ2-7; a possible D gene is TRBD2 (6 bases). The V and J ends lost 4 bases and 4 bases respectively, with 20 bases between them. The CDR3 is 16 amino acids. Germline assignment: CDR1 MNHEY and CDR2 SVGAGI. CDR3 sequence: CASSLGGPSLSYEQYF. The CDR3 coding sequence is TGTGCCAGCAGTTTGGGGGGTCCTTCCCTGTCTTACGAGCAGTACTTC.

This sequence joins TRBV7-9 and TRBJ1-5; D not resolved. Trimming shortened V by 6 bases and J by 5 bases, and 14 bases separated the two germline ends. The CDR3 has 14 residues. CDR1 and CDR2 from the germline V gene are SEHNR and FQNEAQ (reference sequence). Here the CDR3 DNA reads TGTGCCAGCAGTGTGTCAGGAACGTATCAGCCCCAGCATTTT. The encoded protein is CASSVSGTYQPQHF.

The chain is built from TRBV5-1 and TRBJ2-6; 11 nucleotides line up with TRBD1. This CDR3 spans 18 amino acids. V was clipped by 2 bases and J by 2 bases; unmatched bases: 6. The V gene's germline CDR1 is SGHRS and CDR2 YFSETQ. CDR3 nucleotide sequence: TGCGCCAGCAGCTTCTCCGGGACAGGGGGGACTGGGGCCAACGTCCTGACTTTC. Translation gives CASSFSGTGGTGANVLTF.